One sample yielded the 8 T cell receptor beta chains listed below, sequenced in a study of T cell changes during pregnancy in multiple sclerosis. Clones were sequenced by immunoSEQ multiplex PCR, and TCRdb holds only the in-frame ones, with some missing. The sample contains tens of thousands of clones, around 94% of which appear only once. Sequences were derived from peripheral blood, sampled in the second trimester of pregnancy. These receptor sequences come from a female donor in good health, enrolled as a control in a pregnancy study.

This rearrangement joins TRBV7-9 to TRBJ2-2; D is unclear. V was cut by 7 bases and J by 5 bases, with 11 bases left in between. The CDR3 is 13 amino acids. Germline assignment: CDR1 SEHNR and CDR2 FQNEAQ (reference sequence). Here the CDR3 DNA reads TGTGCCAGCATGGGCCTCCGGACCGGGGAGCTGTTTTTT. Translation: CASMGLRTGELFF.

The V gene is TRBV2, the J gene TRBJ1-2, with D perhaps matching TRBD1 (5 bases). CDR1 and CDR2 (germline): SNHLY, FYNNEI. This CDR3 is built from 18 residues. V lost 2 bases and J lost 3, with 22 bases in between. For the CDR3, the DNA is TGTGCCAGCAGTGAATATTTTGTAGGTGTGGAACAGGACTATGGCTACACCTTC. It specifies CASSEYFVGVEQDYGYTF.

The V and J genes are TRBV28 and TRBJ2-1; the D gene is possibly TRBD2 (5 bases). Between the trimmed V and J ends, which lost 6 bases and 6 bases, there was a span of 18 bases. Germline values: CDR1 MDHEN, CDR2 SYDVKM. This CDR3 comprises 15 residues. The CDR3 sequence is CASSTPGPGSNEQFF. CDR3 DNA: TGTGCCAGCAGCACCCCTGGTCCGGGATCCAATGAGCAGTTCTTC.

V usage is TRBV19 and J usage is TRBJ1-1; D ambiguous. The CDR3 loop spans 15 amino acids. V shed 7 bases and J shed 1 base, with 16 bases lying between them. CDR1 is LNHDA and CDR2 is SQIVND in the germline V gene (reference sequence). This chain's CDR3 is CASTTGEVRNTEAFF. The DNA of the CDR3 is TGTGCCAGTACCACCGGGGAGGTCCGGAACACTGAAGCTTTCTTT. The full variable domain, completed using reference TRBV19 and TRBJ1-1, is DGGITQSPKYLFRKEGQNVTLSCEQNLNHDAMYWYRQDPGQGLRLIYYSQIVNDFQKGDIAEGYSVSREKKESFPLTVTSAQKNPTAFYLCASTTGEVRNTEAFFGQGTRLTVV.

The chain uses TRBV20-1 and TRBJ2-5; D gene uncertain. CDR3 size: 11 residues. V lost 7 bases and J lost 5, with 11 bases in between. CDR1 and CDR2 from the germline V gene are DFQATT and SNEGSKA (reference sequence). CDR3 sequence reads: CSGALLETQYF. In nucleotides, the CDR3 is TGCAGTGGGGCCTTGTTGGAGACCCAGTACTTC.

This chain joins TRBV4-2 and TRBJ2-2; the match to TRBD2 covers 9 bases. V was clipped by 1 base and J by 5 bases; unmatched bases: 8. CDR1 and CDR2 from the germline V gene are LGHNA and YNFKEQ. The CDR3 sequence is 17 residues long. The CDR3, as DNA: TGTGCCAGCAGCCAAGGGGTAGCGGGAGAACGGACCGGGGAGCTGTTTTTT. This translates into CASSQGVAGERTGELFF.

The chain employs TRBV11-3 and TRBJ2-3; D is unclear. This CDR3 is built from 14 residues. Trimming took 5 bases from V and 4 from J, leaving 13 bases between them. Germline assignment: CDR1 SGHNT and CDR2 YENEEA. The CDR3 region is CASSPSSSPDTQYF. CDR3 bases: TGTGCCAGCAGCCCTTCGTCTAGTCCAGATACGCAGTATTTT.

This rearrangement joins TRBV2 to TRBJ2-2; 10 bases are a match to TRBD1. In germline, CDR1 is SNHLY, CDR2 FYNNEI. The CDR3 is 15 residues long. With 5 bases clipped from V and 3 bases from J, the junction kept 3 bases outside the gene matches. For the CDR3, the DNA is TGTGCCAGCAGTCTCGGGACAGGGGACACCGGGGAGCTGTTTTTT. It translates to CASSLGTGDTGELFF. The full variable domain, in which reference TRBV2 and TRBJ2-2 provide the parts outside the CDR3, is EPEVTQTPSHQVTQMGQEVILRCVPISNHLYFYWYRQILGQKVEFLVSFYNNEISEKSEIFDDQFSVERPDGSNFTLKIRSTKLEDSAMYFCASSLGTGDTGELFFGEGSRLTVL.